This T cell receptor beta chain was sequenced for a study of blood T cells in healthy people across ages. The CDR3 length is 16 residues. V was clipped by 5 bases and J by 0 bases, with 17 bases between them. CDR1 DFQATT and CDR2 SNEGSKA come from the germline V gene (reference sequence). Isolated PBMCs totaled at least 6 million in each sample. Through a sample-barcoded 5' primer and a J-beta primer mix, a second PCR was run for about 6 to 11 cycles. Using its own MiXCR run on the 5' RACE reads, TCRdb lists one record per CDR3 protein. Of roughly 1,300,000 distinct CDR3 sequences in the sample, approximately 60% are singletons; the top ten hold 5% to 7%.

The sample taken for sequencing was blood. This chain links TRBV20-1 with TRBJ1-5; a weak D match, TRBD1 (5 bases). This TCR came from a man younger than 35 in good health. CDR3 in amino acids: CSASDKTRYSNQPQHF. Written as DNA, the CDR3 is TGCAGTGCTTCGGACAAAACCCGCTATAGCAATCAGCCCCAGCATTTT.